The TCR beta chain described here comes from a study of cytomegalovirus exposure and HLA in healthy donors. The table came from immunoSEQ multiplex PCR; TCRdb's copy has only in-frame clones and leaves some out. The repertoire includes about 180,000 clones, approximately 81% of them detected once, and roughly 15% sits in the top ten. In this sample, this clone turned up a few times. Between the trimmed V and J ends, which lost 2 bases and 2 bases, there was a span of 6 bases. This CDR3 has 14 amino acids. Germline CDR1 and CDR2: WSHSY and SAAADI. This sequence originates from a man younger than 30 in good health and CMV-seropositive. V is TRBV10-2 and J is TRBJ2-2; D not resolved. The sequencing sample was made of PBMCs. The CDR3 bases are TGCGCCAGCAGTGAGACCACAAACACCGGGGAGCTGTTTTTT. This sequence encodes CASSETTNTGELFF.